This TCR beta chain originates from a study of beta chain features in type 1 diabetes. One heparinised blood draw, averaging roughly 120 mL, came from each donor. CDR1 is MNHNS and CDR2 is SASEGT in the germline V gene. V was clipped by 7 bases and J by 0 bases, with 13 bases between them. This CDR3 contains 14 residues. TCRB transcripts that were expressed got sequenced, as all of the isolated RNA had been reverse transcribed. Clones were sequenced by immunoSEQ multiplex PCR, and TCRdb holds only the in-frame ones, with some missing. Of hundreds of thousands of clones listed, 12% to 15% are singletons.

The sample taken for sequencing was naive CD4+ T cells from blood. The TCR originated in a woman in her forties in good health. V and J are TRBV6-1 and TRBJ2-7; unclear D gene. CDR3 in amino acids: CASTRSSGSYEQYF. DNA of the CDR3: TGTGCCAGCACCCGATCTTCGGGCTCCTACGAGCAGTACTTC.